This T cell receptor beta chain is drawn from a study of T cells after yellow fever vaccination. Study outcomes and limitations: Peaking on day 5 versus 15, the secondary response was faster but weaker.

This clonotype was recorded a few times. Its matching antigen is unknown. The ends were cut back, 2 bases at V and 5 bases at J, with 9 bases in the middle. The V gene's germline CDR1 is MNHEY and CDR2 SVGAGI. The CDR3 totals 13 residues. In making TCR cDNA, 5'RACE template switching added a universal primer site and UMIs to it. TCRdb passed the 5' RACE reads through MiXCR, listing each CDR3 protein once. The table includes 500,000 to 650,000 distinct CDR3 sequences, around 16% detected once. The material was PBMCs, obtained less than 6 days after the first yellow fever vaccination. The chain links TRBV6-5 to TRBJ1-1; D gene ambiguous. This sequence was found in a man between 18 and 29 years old who received the YFV17D yellow fever vaccine. The CDR3: CASSYTVGTEAFF. The CDR3 DNA reads as TGTGCCAGCAGTTACACGGTCGGTACTGAAGCTTTCTTT.